The 24 T cell receptor beta chains below come from one sample, sequenced in a study of cytomegalovirus exposure and HLA in healthy donors. It was with 60 Vbeta and 13 Jbeta primers that the PCR ran. TCRdb's copy holds only in-frame clones and misses some; the assay was immunoSEQ multiplex PCR. The table has under 200,000 clones, 77% seen once; the top ten hold more than 1.1%. The sample comprised PBMCs. Source of these receptors: a woman in her thirties in good health and CMV-seronegative.

The V gene is TRBV30, the J gene TRBJ2-5, with 9 bases that match TRBD1. This CDR3 region has 13 residues. The V gene's germline CDR1 is GTSNPN and CDR2 SVGIG (reference sequence). The trim removed 2 bases at V and 4 bases at J, leaving 2 bases unmatched. The chain's CDR3 is CAWSLQGAETQYF. The CDR3 DNA reads TGTGCCTGGAGTCTACAGGGGGCAGAGACCCAGTACTTC.

The chain is built from TRBV5-4 and TRBJ2-3; 8 bases fit TRBD2. The V gene's germline CDR1 is SGHNT and CDR2 YYREEE (reference sequence). The V segment lost 7 bases and the J segment 2 bases; nucleotides outside the gene matches: 6. The CDR3 runs to 14 residues. The CDR3 protein is CASRTGGATDTQYF. For the CDR3, the DNA is TGTGCCAGCCGGACGGGGGGGGCCACAGATACGCAGTATTTT.

The V call is TRBV5-4, the J call TRBJ2-6; D not resolved. The V end lost 4 bases, the J end lost 0 bases, and 8 bases lay between the germline ends. Germline V gene lookup returns CDR1 SGHNT and CDR2 YYREEE (reference sequence). The CDR3 has 15 amino acids. CDR3 sequence: CASSPLYSGANVLTF. The DNA for the CDR3 is TGTGCCAGCAGCCCTCTATACTCTGGGGCCAACGTCCTGACTTTC.

This clone showed up just a few times. V and J are TRBV29-1 and TRBJ1-2, with D possibly being TRBD1 (5 bases). CDR1 and CDR2 (germline): SQVTM, ANQGSEA. The CDR3 is 11 amino acids. Trimming left V 4 bases short and J 6 bases short, with 9 bases between. CDR3 protein: CSVVGEDGYTF. DNA for the CDR3: TGCAGCGTTGTGGGGGAGGATGGCTACACCTTC.

This clone has a single count. The rearrangement uses TRBV5-1 and TRBJ2-7; 10 nucleotides match TRBD1. Per the germline V gene, CDR1 is SGHRS and CDR2 is YFSETQ. V dropped 1 base and J dropped 4; count of bases not matched to a gene: 5. The CDR3 sequence is 15 residues long. Written as DNA, the CDR3 is TGCGCCAGCAGCTTGTCGGGACAGGGGACTTACGAGCAGTACTTC. This encodes CASSLSGQGTYEQYF. The full variable domain, in which reference TRBV5-1 and TRBJ2-7 provide the parts outside the CDR3, is KAGVTQTPRYLIKTRGQQVTLSCSPISGHRSVSWYQQTPGQGLQFLFEYFSETQRNKGNFPGRFSGRQFSNSRSEMNVSTLELGDSALYLCASSLSGQGTYEQYFGPGTRLTVT.

V is TRBV7-6 and J is TRBJ1-2, with a weak D call TRBD1 (5 bases). Germline CDR1 is SGHVS and CDR2 is FNYEAQ. CDR3 length equals 14 residues. V was pared by 3 bases and J by 6 bases, with 14 bases between. The CDR3 DNA reads TGTGCCAGCAGCTTGGGGCAGTTGGGCGATGGCTACACCTTC. It specifies CASSLGQLGDGYTF.

J is TRBJ2-5 and V is TRBV6-5; 14 bases are a match to TRBD2. CDR1 and CDR2 (germline): MNHEY, SVGAGI. The J segment lost 9 bases and the V segment lost 6 bases, leaving 3 bases of the junction unmatched. This CDR3 is built from 13 residues. In nucleotides, the CDR3 is TGTGCCAGCAGGACGGGACTAGCGGGGGCCCAGTACTTC. It translates to CASRTGLAGAQYF.

Remarks on this clone: The sample holds other DNA sequences that translate to the same CDR3. This chain connects TRBV7-9 to TRBJ2-1, with 7 bases that match TRBD2. The V gene end was trimmed by 3 bases and the J gene end by 4 bases; junction bases not matched to a gene: 3. Germline V gives CDR1 SEHNR, CDR2 FQNEAQ (reference sequence). The CDR3 runs 14 residues. CDR3 residues: CASSLASGYNEQFF. For the CDR3, the DNA is TGTGCCAGCAGCTTGGCTAGCGGTTACAATGAGCAGTTCTTC.

This chain joins TRBV30 and TRBJ2-2; 8 bases are shared with TRBD2. This CDR3 spans 13 amino acids. Germline assignment: CDR1 GTSNPN and CDR2 SVGIG (reference sequence). V was pared by 4 bases and J by 6 bases, with 4 bases of the junction left unmatched. This chain's CDR3 is CAWTPGGAGELFF. CDR3 sequence (DNA): TGTGCCTGGACCCCCGGGGGGGCCGGGGAGCTGTTTTTT. The complete variable domain, with remaining parts taken from reference TRBV30 and TRBJ2-2, reads SQTIHQWPATLVQPVGSPLSLECTVEGTSNPNLYWYRQAAGRGLQLLFYSVGIGQISSEVPQNLSASRPQDRQFILSSKKLLLSDSGFYLCAWTPGGAGELFFGEGSRLTVL.

This chain's CDR3 is CASSRGQPTNTEAFF. In nucleotides, the CDR3 is TGTGCCAGCAGCCGTGGACAGCCGACGAACACTGAAGCTTTCTTT. This sequence joins TRBV5-4 and TRBJ1-1, with a possible D match to TRBD1 (6 bases). The length of the CDR3 is 15 residues. Germline CDR1 reads SGHNT; CDR2 reads YYREEE (reference sequence). V lost 4 bases to trimming and J lost 1 base, with 14 bases between them. The entire variable domain, with the rest obtained from reference TRBV5-4 and TRBJ1-1, is as follows: ETGVTQSPTHLIKTRGQQVTLRCSSQSGHNTVSWYQQALGQGPQFIFQYYREEENGRGNFPPRFSGLQFPNYSSELNVNALELDDSALYLCASSRGQPTNTEAFFGQGTRLTVV.

V usage is TRBV19 and J usage is TRBJ1-5; D unclear. Germline lookup yields CDR1 LNHDA and CDR2 SQIVND (reference sequence). There are 15 residues in the CDR3. Trimming stripped 2 bases from V and 2 bases from J, with 10 bases between. The CDR3 nucleotides read TGTGCCAGTAGTATATGGGAGAGGGGCAATCAGCCCCAGCATTTT. Translated, it gives CASSIWERGNQPQHF.

CDR3 region: CACERSGRTNEKLFF. CDR3 nucleotide sequence: TGTGCCTGCGAGAGGTCAGGGAGGACAAATGAAAAACTGTTTTTT. The chain links TRBV30 to TRBJ1-4; a weak D match, TRBD1 (5 bases). Trimming stripped 6 bases from V and 5 bases from J, with 19 bases between. The CDR3 contains 15 residues. Germline values: CDR1 GTSNPN, CDR2 SVGIG (reference sequence).

The genes are TRBV7-9 and TRBJ2-5; 8 bases map to TRBD2. CDR1 and CDR2 (germline): SEHNR, FQNEAQ (reference sequence). There are 15 residues in the CDR3. The V gene end was trimmed by 1 base and the J gene end by 1 base; junction bases not matched to a gene: 2. The CDR3 loop is CASSLGGGIQETQYF. DNA for the CDR3: TGTGCCAGCAGCTTAGGCGGGGGGATCCAAGAGACCCAGTACTTC.

This clone was counted only a few times. This rearrangement joins TRBV29-1 to TRBJ2-1; 8 nucleotides line up with TRBD2. The CDR3 totals 16 residues. Losses at the gene ends were 4 bases for V and 6 bases for J; bases not matched to a gene: 14. Germline CDR1 SQVTM, CDR2 ANQGSEA. In DNA form, the CDR3 reads TGCAGCGTTGCCTCCCCACGGGGGGGGGTGCGCAATGAGCAGTTCTTC. This sequence encodes CSVASPRGGVRNEQFF.

The chain links TRBV5-4 to TRBJ2-5; maybe TRBD2 (5 bases). The J call may be incorrect, as the DNA end agrees better with TRBJ2-7. This CDR3 is built from 14 residues. Germline CDR1 SGHNT, CDR2 YYREEE (reference sequence). CDR3 nucleotide sequence: TGTGCCAGCAGCTTGGACGGGGTCCTGGGCGAGCAGTACTTC. Its protein is CASSLDGVLGEQYF.

DNA of the CDR3: TGTGCCAGCAGCCGGACAGGGGACGAGACCCAGTACTTC. Protein sequence: CASSRTGDETQYF. This chain links TRBV7-3 with TRBJ2-5; 9 nucleotides agree with TRBD1. Germline lookup yields CDR1 SGHTA and CDR2 FQGTGA. This CDR3 contains 13 residues. V gave up 5 bases and J gave up 5 bases; unmatched junction bases: 3.

This clone was detected only once. This chain joins TRBV7-3 and TRBJ1-1; no clear D. This CDR3 has 13 amino acids. Trimming cost V 5 bases and J 4 bases, with 11 bases left between them. Germline V lookup: CDR1 SGHTA, CDR2 FQGTGA. CDR3 protein: CASSTPGFTEAFF. The CDR3 region has the DNA TGTGCCAGCAGCACTCCAGGTTTCACTGAAGCTTTCTTT.

J is TRBJ1-6 and V is TRBV30, with D perhaps TRBD1 (5 bases). V lost 0 bases to trimming and J lost 7 bases, with 10 bases between them. This CDR3 contains 14 residues. The V gene's germline CDR1 is GTSNPN and CDR2 SVGIG (reference sequence). The CDR3 nucleotides are TGTGCCTGGAGTGTTCAGACAGCCAATTCACCCCTCCACTTT. Its protein is CAWSVQTANSPLHF.

This clone appeared a few times. This chain joins TRBV28 and TRBJ1-2, with D maybe TRBD1 (5 bases). Germline CDR1 MDHEN, CDR2 SYDVKM. The CDR3 has 12 residues. Deletions cut 3 bases from V and 8 bases from J, with 10 bases between. The CDR3 protein is CASSLGGKGYTF. As DNA, the CDR3 is TGTGCCAGCAGTTTGGGGGGTAAGGGCTACACCTTC.

V is TRBV18 and J is TRBJ1-1; D not certain. The length of the CDR3 is 14 residues. V lost 3 bases and J lost 4, with 12 bases in between. Germline V CDR1 and CDR2: KGHSH, LQKENI. CDR3 nucleotide sequence: TGTGCCAGCTCACCTTCGAGGGTGAGCACTGAAGCTTTCTTT. This translates into CASSPSRVSTEAFF.

J is TRBJ1-6 and V is TRBV30, with D perhaps matching TRBD1 (5 bases). The V end lost 4 bases, the J end lost 3 bases, and 22 bases lay between the germline ends. The CDR3 spans 18 residues. Germline V gene sequence: CDR1 GTSNPN, CDR2 SVGIG (reference sequence). CDR3: CAWKPGLGRSIYNSPLHF. In DNA form, the CDR3 reads TGTGCCTGGAAACCGGGACTTGGAAGATCGATCTATAATTCACCCCTCCACTTT. Full variable domain (outside the CDR3, taken from reference TRBV30 and TRBJ1-6): SQTIHQWPATLVQPVGSPLSLECTVEGTSNPNLYWYRQAAGRGLQLLFYSVGIGQISSEVPQNLSASRPQDRQFILSSKKLLLSDSGFYLCAWKPGLGRSIYNSPLHFGNGTRLTVT.

The CDR3 coding sequence is TGTGCCAGCAGCCTTAACTGGGGGGGCACTGAAGCTTTCTTT. It translates to CASSLNWGGTEAFF. The chain has TRBV5-4 and TRBJ1-1; possibly TRBD1 for D (5 bases). From germline, CDR1 is SGHNT and CDR2 YYREEE (reference sequence). V was trimmed by 4 bases and J by 4 bases, leaving 14 bases between them. The CDR3 length is 14 residues.

This clone was picked up a small number of times. V usage is TRBV6-1 and J usage is TRBJ1-1; 7 nucleotides match TRBD1. Per germline, CDR1 MNHNS and CDR2 SASEGT. V lost 8 bases to trimming and J lost 3 bases; unmatched junction nucleotides: 6. This CDR3 is built from 13 residues. CDR3 bases: TGTGCCAGCGACCTCCAGGGGGACACTGAAGCTTTCTTT. Protein: CASDLQGDTEAFF.

Remarks on this clone: At one boundary the junction diverges from the germline segment, which might be a read error. This sequence joins TRBV30 and TRBJ1-1, with a weak D call TRBD1 (6 bases). The germline gives CDR1 GTSNPN, CDR2 SVGIG (reference sequence). This CDR3 has 16 residues. CDR3: CAWSVDRGSWYTKAFF. CDR3 nucleotide sequence: TGTGCCTGGAGTGTGGATAGGGGGTCATGGTACACTAAAGCTTTCTTT.